Described below is a single TCR beta chain sequence and its context. Method: immunoSEQ multiplex PCR; TCRdb's copy keeps in-frame clones and lacks some. The sample yields roughly 130,000 clones, 88% seen once. The data stem from a study of radiation and T cells in renal cell carcinoma. Time point given: blood 2 weeks post-SBRT. Treatment of the sample: 15 Gy SBRT to primary tumor, nephrectomy 4 weeks later. The tumor was a clear cell renal cell carcinoma. The CDR3 has 15 residues. The germline V and J ends were trimmed by 4 bases and 1 base, with 9 bases remaining between them. Germline loops: CDR1 SGDLS, CDR2 YYNGEE.

This material consisted of blood, taken from a patient whose treatment included radiotherapy and nephrectomy. The source is a woman in her 70s with renal cell carcinoma. The V call is TRBV9, the J call TRBJ2-6, with D possibly TRBD2 on 5 matching bases. For the CDR3, the DNA is TGTGCCAGCAGCCCTGGGGAGTCTGGGGCCAACGTCCTGACTTTC. Amino acids: CASSPGESGANVLTF.